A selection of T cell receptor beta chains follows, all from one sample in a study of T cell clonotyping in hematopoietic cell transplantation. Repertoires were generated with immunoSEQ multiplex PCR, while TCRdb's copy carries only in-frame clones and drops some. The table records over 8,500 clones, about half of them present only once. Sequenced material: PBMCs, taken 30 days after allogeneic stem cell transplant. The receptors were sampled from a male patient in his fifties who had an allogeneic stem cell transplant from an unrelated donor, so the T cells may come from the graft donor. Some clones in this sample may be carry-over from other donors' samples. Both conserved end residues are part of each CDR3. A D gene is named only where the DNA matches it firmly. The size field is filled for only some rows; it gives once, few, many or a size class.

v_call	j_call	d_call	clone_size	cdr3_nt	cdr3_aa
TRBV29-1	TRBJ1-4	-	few	TGCAGCGTTGGGTCCTTTGGAACTAATGAAAAACTGTTTTTT	CSVGSFGTNEKLFF
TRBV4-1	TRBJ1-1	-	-	TGCGCCAGCAGCCAAGGGATGGGAGCTTTCTTT	CASSQGMGAFF
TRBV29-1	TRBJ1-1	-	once	TGCAGCGTGGGCAGGGGAGGGAGCACTGAAGCTTTCTTT	CSVGRGGSTEAFF
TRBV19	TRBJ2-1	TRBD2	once	TGTGCCAGTAGTATCCGGGTGCGGGGGGGCTACAATGAGCAGTTCTTC	CASSIRVRGGYNEQFF
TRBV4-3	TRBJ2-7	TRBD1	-	TGCGCCAGCAGCCAAGCGCCGGGACAGGGCTACGAGCAGTACTTC	CASSQAPGQGYEQYF
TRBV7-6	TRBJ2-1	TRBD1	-	TGTGCCAGCAGCCCCCAGGCCGGGACAGGGGCCTCCTACTCCTACAATGAGCAGTTCTTC	CASSPQAGTGASYSYNEQFF
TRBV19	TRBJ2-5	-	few	TGTGCCAGTAGTATAAGGGAGACCCAGTACTTC	CASSIRETQYF
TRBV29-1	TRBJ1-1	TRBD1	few	TGCAGCGTCTCCCCGGGACAGGGGACTGAAGCTTTCTTT	CSVSPGQGTEAFF
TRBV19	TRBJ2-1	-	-	TGTGCCAGTAGTATAGATCGAGACAATGAGCAGTTCTTC	CASSIDRDNEQFF
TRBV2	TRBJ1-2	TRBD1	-	TGTGCCAGCACCGGGACAGGGTTCTATGGCTACACCTTC	CASTGTGFYGYTF
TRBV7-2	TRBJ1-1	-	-	TGTGCCAGCACCACGCAGGGAGGGCCCACTGAAGCTTTCTTT	CASTTQGGPTEAFF
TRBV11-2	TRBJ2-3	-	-	TGTGCCAGCAGCGCAGCCCACTCCCCAGATACGCAGTATTTT	CASSAAHSPDTQYF
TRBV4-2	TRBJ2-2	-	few	TGTGCCAGCAGCCAAAGACAGGACACCGGGGAGCTGTTTTTT	CASSQRQDTGELFF
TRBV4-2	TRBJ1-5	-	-	TGTGCCAGCAGTCGAGATCCATATAGCAATCAGCCCCAGCATTTT	CASSRDPYSNQPQHF
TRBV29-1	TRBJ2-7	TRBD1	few	TGCAGCGTGGGACAGACCTACGAGCAGTACTTC	CSVGQTYEQYF
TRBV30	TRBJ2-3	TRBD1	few	TGTGCCTGGGGCGGACAGGGAGTTGGCCCAGATACGCAGTATTTT	CAWGGQGVGPDTQYF
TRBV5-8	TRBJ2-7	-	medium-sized	TGTGCCAGCACCTTGGCTGGGGAGCAGTACTTC	CASTLAGEQYF
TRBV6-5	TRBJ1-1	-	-	TGTGCCAGCAGTTACTCGAAAAGCACTGAAGCTTTCTTT	CASSYSKSTEAFF
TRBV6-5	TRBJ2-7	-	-	TGTGCCAGCAGTTACGGGATTTTGGGGTACGAGCAGTACTTC	CASSYGILGYEQYF
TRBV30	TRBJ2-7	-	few	TGTGCCTTGACGTCTTACGAGCAGTACTTC	CALTSYEQYF
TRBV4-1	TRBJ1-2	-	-	TGCGCCAGCAGCCAAGAAGGGGTCCGGGGCGCGGGAGCCTATGGCTACACCTTC	CASSQEGVRGAGAYGYTF
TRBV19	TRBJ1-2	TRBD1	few	TGTGCCAGTAGGAAACAGGGGGAGACCTATGGCTACACCTTC	CASRKQGETYGYTF
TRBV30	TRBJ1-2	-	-	TGTGCCTTCTACGGGGGGCAGGGACGGTATGGCTACACCTTC	CAFYGGQGRYGYTF
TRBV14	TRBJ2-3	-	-	TGTGCCAGCGGTACTATTTGGGCGGATGGCACAGATACGCAGTATTTT	CASGTIWADGTDTQYF
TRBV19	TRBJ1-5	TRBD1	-	TGTGCCAGTAGTATTCACCCTGACAGGGGAACGCAGCCCCAGCATTTT	CASSIHPDRGTQPQHF
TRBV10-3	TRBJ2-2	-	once	TGTGCCATCAGTGATCCATACGGCGCCGGGGAGCTGTTTTTT	CAISDPYGAGELFF
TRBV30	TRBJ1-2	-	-	TGTGCCTGGAGTACGGGGCCCTATGGCTACACCTTC	CAWSTGPYGYTF
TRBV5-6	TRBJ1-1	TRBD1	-	TGTGCCAGCAGCTTGACAGGGGGGAACACTGAAGCTTTCTTT	CASSLTGGNTEAFF
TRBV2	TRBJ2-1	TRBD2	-	TGTGCCAGCAGTCAGTCAGGTACCGGGACTAGCGGTTTCTTC	CASSQSGTGTSGFF
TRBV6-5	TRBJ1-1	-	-	TGTGCCAGCAGTTACTCGATGGCGAACACTGAAGCTTTCTTT	CASSYSMANTEAFF
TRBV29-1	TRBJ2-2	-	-	TGCAGCGTTCGAATCCTGCAGGGTTCCGCCGGGGAGCTGTTTTTT	CSVRILQGSAGELFF